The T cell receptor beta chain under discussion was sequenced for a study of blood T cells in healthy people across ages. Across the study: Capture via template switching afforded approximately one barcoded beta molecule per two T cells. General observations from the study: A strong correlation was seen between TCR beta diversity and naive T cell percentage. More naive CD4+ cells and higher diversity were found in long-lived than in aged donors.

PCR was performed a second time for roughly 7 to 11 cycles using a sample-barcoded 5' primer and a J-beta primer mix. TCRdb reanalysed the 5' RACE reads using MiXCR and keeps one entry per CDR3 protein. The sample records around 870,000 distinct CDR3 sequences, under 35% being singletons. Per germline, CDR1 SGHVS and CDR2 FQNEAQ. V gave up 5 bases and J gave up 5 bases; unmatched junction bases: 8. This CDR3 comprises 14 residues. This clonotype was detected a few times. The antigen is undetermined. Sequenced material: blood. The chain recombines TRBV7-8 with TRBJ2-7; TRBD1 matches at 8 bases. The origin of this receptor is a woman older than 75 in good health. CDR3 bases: TGTGCCAGCAGCCTGCGGACAGGGCGAAACGAGCAGTACTTC. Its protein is CASSLRTGRNEQYF.